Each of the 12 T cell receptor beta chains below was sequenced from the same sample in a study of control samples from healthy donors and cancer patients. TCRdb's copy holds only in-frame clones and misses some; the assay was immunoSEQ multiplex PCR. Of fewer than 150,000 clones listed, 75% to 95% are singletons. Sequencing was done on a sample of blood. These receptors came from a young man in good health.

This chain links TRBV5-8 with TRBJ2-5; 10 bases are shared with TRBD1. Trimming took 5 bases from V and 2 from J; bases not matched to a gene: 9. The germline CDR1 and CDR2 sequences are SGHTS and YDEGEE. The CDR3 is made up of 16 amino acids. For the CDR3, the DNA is TGTGCCAGCAGGCGCCGGGACAGGGGTTGGCAAGAGACCCAGTACTTC. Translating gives CASRRRDRGWQETQYF.

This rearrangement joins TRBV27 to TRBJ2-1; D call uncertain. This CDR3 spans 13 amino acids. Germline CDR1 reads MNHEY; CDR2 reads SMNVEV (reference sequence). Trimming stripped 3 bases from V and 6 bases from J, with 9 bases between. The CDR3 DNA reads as TGTGCCAGCAGTTTCTCCGTTTTCAATGAGCAGTTCTTC. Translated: CASSFSVFNEQFF.

This chain's CDR3 is CASSLIAGGYEQYV. In DNA form, the CDR3 reads TGTGCCAGCAGCTTGATAGCGGGGGGCTACGAGCAGTACGTC. The V call is TRBV5-6, the J call TRBJ2-7, with 10 bases identical to TRBD2. The V and J ends lost 1 base and 3 bases, in that order; junction bases with no gene match: 1. CDR1 is SGHDT, CDR2 YYEEEE, per germline. The CDR3 is made up of 14 amino acids.

CDR3 residues: CASSLERTSGRVGELFF. The DNA of the CDR3 is TGTGCCAGCAGCTTGGAGAGGACTAGCGGGAGGGTCGGGGAGCTGTTTTTT. This rearrangement joins TRBV5-4 to TRBJ2-2, with 15 bases aligning to TRBD2. The CDR3 is 17 residues long. With 0 bases clipped from V and 7 bases from J, the junction kept 4 bases outside the gene matches. Germline values: CDR1 SGHNT, CDR2 YYREEE (reference sequence).

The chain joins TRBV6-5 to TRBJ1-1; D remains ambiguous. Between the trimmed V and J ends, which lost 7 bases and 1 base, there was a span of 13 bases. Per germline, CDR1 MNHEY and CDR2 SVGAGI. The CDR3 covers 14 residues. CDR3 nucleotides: TGTGCCAGCACCCCGGTAGATAAGAACACTGAAGCTTTCTTT. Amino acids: CASTPVDKNTEAFF.

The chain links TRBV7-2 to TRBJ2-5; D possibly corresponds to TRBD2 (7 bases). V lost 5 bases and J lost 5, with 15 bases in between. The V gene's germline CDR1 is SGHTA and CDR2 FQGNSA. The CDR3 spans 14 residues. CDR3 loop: CASSRGGGLETQYF. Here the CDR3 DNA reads TGTGCCAGCAGCCGTGGGGGGGGGCTTGAGACCCAGTACTTC.

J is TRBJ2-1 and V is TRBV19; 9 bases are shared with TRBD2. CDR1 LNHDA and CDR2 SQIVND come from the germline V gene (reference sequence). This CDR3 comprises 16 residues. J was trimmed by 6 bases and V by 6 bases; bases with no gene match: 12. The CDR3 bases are TGTGCCAGTAGCTCCCCTTTAGCGGGAGTCTTCAATGAGCAGTTCTTC. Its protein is CASSSPLAGVFNEQFF.

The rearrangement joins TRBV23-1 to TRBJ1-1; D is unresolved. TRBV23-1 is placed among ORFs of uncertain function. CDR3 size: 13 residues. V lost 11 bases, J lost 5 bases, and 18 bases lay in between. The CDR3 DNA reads TGCGCCCAGCATTCACATCCGGTGACTGAAGCTTTCTTT. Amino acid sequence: CAQHSHPVTEAFF.

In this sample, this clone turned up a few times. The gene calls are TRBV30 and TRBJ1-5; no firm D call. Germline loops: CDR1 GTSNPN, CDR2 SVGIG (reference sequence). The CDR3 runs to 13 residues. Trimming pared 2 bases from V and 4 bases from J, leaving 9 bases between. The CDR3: CAWSPGGNQPQHF. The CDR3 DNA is TGTGCCTGGAGTCCGGGCGGTAATCAGCCCCAGCATTTT.

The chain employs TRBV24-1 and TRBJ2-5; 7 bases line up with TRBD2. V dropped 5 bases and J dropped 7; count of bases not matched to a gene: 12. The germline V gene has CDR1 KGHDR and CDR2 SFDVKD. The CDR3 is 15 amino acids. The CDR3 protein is CATSGGSPWGGTQYF. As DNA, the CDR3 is TGTGCCACCAGTGGCGGGAGCCCTTGGGGAGGGACCCAGTACTTC.

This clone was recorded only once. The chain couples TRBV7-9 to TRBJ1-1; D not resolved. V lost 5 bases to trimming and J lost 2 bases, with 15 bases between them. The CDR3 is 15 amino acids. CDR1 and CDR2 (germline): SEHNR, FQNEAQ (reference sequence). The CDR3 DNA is TGTGCCAGCAGCCAAGGGCGTTCGGTAAACACTGAAGCTTTCTTT. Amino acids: CASSQGRSVNTEAFF.

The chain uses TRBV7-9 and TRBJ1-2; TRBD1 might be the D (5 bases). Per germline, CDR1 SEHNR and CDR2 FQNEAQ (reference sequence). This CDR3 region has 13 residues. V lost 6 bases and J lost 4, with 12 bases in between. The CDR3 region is CASSHDSIYGYTF. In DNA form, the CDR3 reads TGTGCCAGCAGTCATGACAGCATCTATGGCTACACCTTC.